These 13 T cell receptor beta chains were sequenced from one sample in a study of regulatory T cells in long-lasting Graves disease. iRepertoire HTBI primers and Arm-PCR of CDR3 regions built TCR beta libraries. From the multiplex PCR reads, TCRdb called clonotypes with MiXCR, one entry per CDR3 protein. This sample carries 350,000 to 450,000 distinct CDR3 sequences, about a fifth of them seen once, and the ten largest clones take under 25%. Time point given: persistent/refractory GD, antithyroid drugs over 5 years with positive TRAb. From PBMCs, RNA was extracted and then used to make the TCR library. Sample: peripheral blood mononuclear cells (PBMCs), taken when the disease was refractory, from a patient treated with antithyroid drugs. These receptors came from a female donor with Graves disease.

This clonotype was counted ten times or more. The chain uses TRBV12-3 or TRBV12-4 and TRBJ2-7, with unresolved D. The CDR3 contains 13 residues. V gave up 4 bases and J gave up 2 bases, with 9 bases separating them. Here the CDR3 DNA reads TGTGCCAGCAGTTGGGATGGGACCTACGAGCAGTACTTC. This gives the protein CASSWDGTYEQYF.

This clonotype appeared many times. The rearrangement uses TRBV6-1 and TRBJ2-5; D might be TRBD1 (6 bases). The CDR3 covers 13 residues. The V gene lost 6 bases and the J gene lost 2 bases, with 10 bases spanning the gap. Germline CDR1 and CDR2: MNHNS and SASEGT. CDR3 bases: TGTGCCAGCAGATTAACAGGGCAAGAGACCCAGTACTTC. Translated, it gives CASRLTGQETQYF.

This clonotype was observed many times. The genes are TRBV11-2 and TRBJ1-4, with 9 bases aligning to TRBD1. V gave up 4 bases and J gave up 2 bases; unmatched junction bases: 5. Germline CDR1 SGHAT, CDR2 FQNNGV. CDR3 length equals 16 residues. In DNA, the CDR3 is TGTGCCAGCAGCTCCGGGGACAGGGCTACTAATGAAAAACTGTTTTTT. It codes for CASSSGDRATNEKLFF.

A note on this clonotype: This may be a read error, as it is one base from a much larger clone. V is TRBV12-3 or TRBV12-4 and J is TRBJ2-2; D not resolved. CDR3 length equals 14 residues. The CDR3 DNA reads TGTGCCAGCAGTCTGACACGGAACGCCGGGGAGCTGTTTTTT. Encoded protein: CASSLTRNAGELFF.

Only a few counts were recorded for this clonotype. This rearrangement joins TRBV6-5 to TRBJ2-7, with D perhaps matching TRBD2 (5 bases). The V and J ends lost 2 bases and 7 bases respectively, with 15 bases between them. This CDR3 has 14 amino acids. Germline V gene data show CDR1 as MNHEY and CDR2 as SVGAGI. CDR3 region: CASSYHGTAGEQYF. CDR3 in DNA: TGTGCCAGCAGTTACCACGGTACCGCGGGTGAGCAGTACTTC.

The chain combines TRBV7-9 with TRBJ1-3, with D perhaps matching TRBD1 (5 bases). The CDR3 length is 14 residues. CDR1 and CDR2 (germline): SEHNR, FQNEAQ (reference sequence). Trimming cost V 5 bases and J 4 bases, with 12 bases left between them. In DNA form, the CDR3 reads TGTGCCAGCAGCAACCGGGACGGCGGAAACACCATATATTTT. Translated: CASSNRDGGNTIYF.

The V call is TRBV10-3, the J call TRBJ2-7; 8 bases map to TRBD2. J gave up 4 bases and V 4 bases, and 6 bases lay outside the gene matches. This CDR3 spans 14 amino acids. The V gene's germline CDR1 is ENHRY and CDR2 SYGVKD. CDR3: CAISVAGKVYEQYF. The CDR3, as DNA: TGTGCCATCAGTGTAGCGGGAAAGGTTTACGAGCAGTACTTC.

This clonotype showed up many times. J is TRBJ1-2 and V is TRBV19; 9 nucleotides align to TRBD1. This CDR3 comprises 13 residues. Losses at the gene ends were 5 bases for V and 6 bases for J; bases not matched to a gene: 4. Germline loops: CDR1 LNHDA, CDR2 SQIVND (reference sequence). Here the CDR3 DNA reads TGTGCCAGTAGTCGGGACAGGGCGGATGGCTACACCTTC. Protein: CASSRDRADGYTF.

This clonotype was counted a few times. The chain uses TRBV6-1 and TRBJ2-7, with D possibly being TRBD2 (5 bases). This CDR3 spans 17 amino acids. Trimming pared 7 bases from V and 3 bases from J, leaving 25 bases between. Germline lookup yields CDR1 MNHNS and CDR2 SASEGT. The CDR3 sequence is CASNHEVREGSDYEQYF. CDR3 nucleotide sequence: TGTGCCAGCAACCATGAGGTGAGGGAAGGTTCGGACTACGAGCAGTACTTC.

Regarding this clonotype: This may come from a read error, since a much larger clone is one base off. The chain uses TRBV6-2 or TRBV6-3 and TRBJ2-2, with TRBD1 matching 10 bases. Germline CDR1 reads MNHEY; CDR2 reads SVGEGT. This CDR3 is built from 17 residues. CDR3 coding DNA: TGTGCCAGCAGTTACGGACTGACAGGGGGCCACACCGGGGAGCCGTTTTTT. This sequence encodes CASSYGLTGGHTGEPFF.

This clonotype was counted between two and nine times. CDR3 in amino acids: CASSPLQLAGVYEQYF. CDR3 DNA sequence: TGTGCCAGCAGTCCCCTTCAGCTAGCGGGAGTCTACGAGCAGTACTTC. The V and J genes are TRBV27 and TRBJ2-7, with 10 bases lining up with TRBD2. The CDR3 length is 16 residues. Per the germline V gene, CDR1 is MNHEY and CDR2 is SMNVEV (reference sequence). V lost 5 bases to trimming and J lost 3 bases; unmatched junction nucleotides: 10.

This clonotype came up many times. V is TRBV7-2 and J is TRBJ2-2; the match to TRBD1 covers 11 bases. Germline V gives CDR1 SGHTA, CDR2 FQGNSA. This CDR3 comprises 17 residues. Losses at the gene ends were 5 bases for V and 3 bases for J; bases not matched to a gene: 8. In DNA, the CDR3 is TGTGCCAGCAGCCTGACGGACAGGGGGCTTTACACCGGGGAGCTGTTTTTT. This sequence encodes CASSLTDRGLYTGELFF. The full variable domain, rest sourced from reference TRBV7-2 and TRBJ2-2, is GAGVSQSPSNKVTEKGKDVELRCDPISGHTALYWYRQSLGQGLEFLIYFQGNSAPDKSGLPSDRFSAERTGGSVSTLTIQRTQQEDSAVYLCASSLTDRGLYTGELFFGEGSRLTVL.

This sequence joins TRBV7-9 and TRBJ1-4; TRBD1 agrees at 9 bases. CDR3 length: 15 amino acids. V was pared by 4 bases and J by 7 bases, with 7 bases of the junction left unmatched. Germline-derived CDR1 and CDR2 are SEHNR and FQNEAQ (reference sequence). The CDR3 sequence: CASSSQGAQGEKLFF. The CDR3 DNA sequence: TGTGCCAGCAGCTCACAGGGGGCTCAGGGTGAAAAACTGTTTTTT. The complete variable domain, with remaining parts taken from reference TRBV7-9 and TRBJ1-4, reads DTGVSQNPRHKITKRGQNVTFRCDPISEHNRLYWYRQTLGQGPEFLTYFQNEAQLEKSRLLSDRFSAERPKGSFSTLEIQRTEQGDSAMYLCASSSQGAQGEKLFFGSGTQLSVL.